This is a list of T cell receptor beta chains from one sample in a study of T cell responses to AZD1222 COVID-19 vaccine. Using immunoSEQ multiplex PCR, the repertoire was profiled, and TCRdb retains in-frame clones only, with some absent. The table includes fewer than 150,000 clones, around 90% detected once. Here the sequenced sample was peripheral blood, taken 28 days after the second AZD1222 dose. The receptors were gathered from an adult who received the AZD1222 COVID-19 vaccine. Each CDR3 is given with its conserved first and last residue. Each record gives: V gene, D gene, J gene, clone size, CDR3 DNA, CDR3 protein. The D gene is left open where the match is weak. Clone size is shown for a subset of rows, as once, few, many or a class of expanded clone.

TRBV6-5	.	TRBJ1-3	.	TGTGCCAGCCTCGCTAGCTCTGGAAACACCATATATTTT	CASLASSGNTIYF
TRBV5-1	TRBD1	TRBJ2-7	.	TGCGCCAGCAGCTTTTGGACAGGGGCCTACGAGCAGTACTTC	CASSFWTGAYEQYF
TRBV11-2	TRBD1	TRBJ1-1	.	TGTGCCAGCAGCTTGGGACAGGCCCTTAAGGGGGCTGAAGCTTTCTTT	CASSLGQALKGAEAFF
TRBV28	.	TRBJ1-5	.	TGTGCCAGCACCTCCACAGGGCGTCGAACCCAGCATTTT	CASTSTGRRTQHF
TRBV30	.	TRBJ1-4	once	TGTGCCTGGAGTACGGGGGGTGAAAAACTGTTTTTT	CAWSTGGEKLFF
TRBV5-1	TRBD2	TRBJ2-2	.	TGCGCCAGCAGCCGCCGACTAGCGGGAGGTGTCGTAGACACCGGGGAGCTGTTTTTT	CASSRRLAGGVVDTGELFF
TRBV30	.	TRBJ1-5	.	TGTGCCTGGAGTGTTTTGGGGAATCAGCCCCAGCATTTT	CAWSVLGNQPQHF
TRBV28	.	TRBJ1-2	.	TGTGCCAGCAGTCAAACGACAGGTTCTGGCTACACCTTC	CASSQTTGSGYTF
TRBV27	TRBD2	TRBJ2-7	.	TGTGCCAGCAGTTTCCAAGCGGGAGGTTCCTCAAACTACGAGCAGTACTTC	CASSFQAGGSSNYEQYF
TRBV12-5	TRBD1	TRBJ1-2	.	TGTGCTAGTGGTTTGGTACCAGGGGGTGGAGGGGGTTCGCCCTATGGCTACACCTTC	CASGLVPGGGGGSPYGYTF
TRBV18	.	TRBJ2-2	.	TGTGCCAGCTCATCACGGGGTAGCGCCAACACCGGGGAGCTGTTTTTT	CASSSRGSANTGELFF
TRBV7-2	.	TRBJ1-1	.	TGTGCCAGCAGCTTACAGGGTTTGAACACTGAAGCTTTCTTT	CASSLQGLNTEAFF
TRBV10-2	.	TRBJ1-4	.	TGCGCCAGCAGTGTGGTGGGCGAAAAACTGTTTTTT	CASSVVGEKLFF
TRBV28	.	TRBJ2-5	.	TGTGCCAGCAGTTTTCACAGACCTCTCCAAGAGACCCAGTACTTC	CASSFHRPLQETQYF
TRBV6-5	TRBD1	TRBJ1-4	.	TGTGCCAGCAGTTTCCAGGACAGGGAGGGTGAAAAACTGTTTTTT	CASSFQDREGEKLFF
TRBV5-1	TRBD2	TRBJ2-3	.	TGCGCCAGCAGCTGGAGGACTAGCGGGGGGTTGGGTCGAGCAGATACGCAGTATTTT	CASSWRTSGGLGRADTQYF
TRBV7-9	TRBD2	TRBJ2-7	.	TGTGCCAGCAGCTTAGCGCGGGGGACCCCACGGGGCGAGCAGTACTTC	CASSLARGTPRGEQYF
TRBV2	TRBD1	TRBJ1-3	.	TGTGCCAGCGGAGGACAGGGGATCCTTTTCTCTGGAAACACCATATATTTT	CASGGQGILFSGNTIYF
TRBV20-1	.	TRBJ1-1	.	TGCAGTGCTAGTAGGAACACTGAAGCTTTCTTT	CSASRNTEAFF
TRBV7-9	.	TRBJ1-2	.	TGTGCCAGCAGCCGGGGGGAGGGCTCTCCTGATTATGGCTACACCTTC	CASSRGEGSPDYGYTF
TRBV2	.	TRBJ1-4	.	TGTGCCAGCAGTGAAGCGGACAGAAGAAAACTGTTTTTT	CASSEADRRKLFF
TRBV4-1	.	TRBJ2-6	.	TGCGCCAGCAGCCAAGACCCCCCGAGCTCTGGGGCCAACGTCCTGACTTTC	CASSQDPPSSGANVLTF
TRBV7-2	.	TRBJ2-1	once	TGTGCCAGCAGCACTGACGGGACACTCTACAATGAGCAGTTCTTC	CASSTDGTLYNEQFF
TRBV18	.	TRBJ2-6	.	TGTGCCAGCTCCTATACCCAGGGTCCTGGGGCCAACGTCCTGACTTTC	CASSYTQGPGANVLTF
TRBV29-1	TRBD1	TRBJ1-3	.	TGCAGCGGATCGGGACAGAGAAAACCCTCTGGAAACACCATATATTTT	CSGSGQRKPSGNTIYF
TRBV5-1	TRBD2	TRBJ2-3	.	TGCGCCAGCAGGCCCCCCCAGGGAGGGCCAGGAGATACGCAGTATTTT	CASRPPQGGPGDTQYF
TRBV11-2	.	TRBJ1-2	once	TGTGCCAGCAGCGAGACAGGAGCGAACCACTATGGCTACACCTTC	CASSETGANHYGYTF
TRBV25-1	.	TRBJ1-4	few	TGTGCCAGCAGTGCCCGGGGGGGAGCAACTAATGAAAAACTGTTTTTT	CASSARGGATNEKLFF
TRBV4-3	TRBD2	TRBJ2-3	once	TGCGCCAGCAGCCAGTCCACTAGCGGAGAATTCACAGATACGCAGTATTTT	CASSQSTSGEFTDTQYF
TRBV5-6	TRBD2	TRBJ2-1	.	TGTGCCAGCAGTACCGGGACTAGCGGATACAATGAGCAGTTCTTC	CASSTGTSGYNEQFF
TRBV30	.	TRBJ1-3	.	TGTGCCTCGAGAGGCACCCCGGACACCATATATTTT	CASRGTPDTIYF
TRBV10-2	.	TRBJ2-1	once	TGCGCCAGCAGTGCTGGGGGCGGCTCCTACAATGAGCAGTTCTTC	CASSAGGGSYNEQFF
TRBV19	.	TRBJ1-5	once	TGTGCCAGTAGTAGCTTAAGCGGTAGCAATCAGCCCCAGCATTTT	CASSSLSGSNQPQHF
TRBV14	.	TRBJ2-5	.	TGTGCCAGCAGCTTGCAATGGGGGGATTATGGGACCCAGTACTTC	CASSLQWGDYGTQYF
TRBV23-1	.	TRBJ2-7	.	TGCGCCAGCAGTGAATCGAGGGGGTCCTTTTCCTACGAGCAGTACTTC	CASSESRGSFSYEQYF
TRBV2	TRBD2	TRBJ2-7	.	TGTGCCAGCAATAGAGAACTAGCGGCCTACGAGCAGTACTTC	CASNRELAAYEQYF
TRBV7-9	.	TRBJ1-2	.	TGTGTGGTCGGACGTGATGGCTACACCTTC	CVVGRDGYTF
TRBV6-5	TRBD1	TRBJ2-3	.	TGTGCCAGCAGTAAGGGACAGGTACGCACAGATACGCAGTATTTT	CASSKGQVRTDTQYF
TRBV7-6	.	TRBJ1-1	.	TGTGCCAGCAGCTTACAGGAGAACACTGAAGCTTTCTTT	CASSLQENTEAFF
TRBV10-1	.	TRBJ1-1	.	TGCGCCAGCTCTGCGGCCAGGGCGGGCACTGAAGCTTTCTTT	CASSAARAGTEAFF
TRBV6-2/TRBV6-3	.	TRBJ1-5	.	TGTGCCAGCAGTTACGCCAGGCCCGGGGCACAGCCCCAGCATTTT	CASSYARPGAQPQHF
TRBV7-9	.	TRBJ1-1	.	TGTGCCAGCAGCTTAGATGGGGGTACTGAAGCTTTCTTT	CASSLDGGTEAFF
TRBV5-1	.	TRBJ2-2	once	TGCGCCAGCCGACCTCTAGCCGGGGAGCTGTTTTTT	CASRPLAGELFF
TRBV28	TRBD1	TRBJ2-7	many	TGTGCCAGCAGCTTACAGGGGTTTAACTACGAGCAGTACTTC	CASSLQGFNYEQYF
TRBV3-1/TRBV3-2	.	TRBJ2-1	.	TGTGCCAGCAGCTTAATGTCCTCCTACAATGAGCAGTTCTTC	CASSLMSSYNEQFF
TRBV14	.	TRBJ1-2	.	TGTGCCAGCAGCCCCCCAGGGGAGAGGGGCTACACCTTC	CASSPPGERGYTF
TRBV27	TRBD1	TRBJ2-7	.	TGTGCCAGCAGATATAGGACAGGGAGCTACGAGCAGTACTTC	CASRYRTGSYEQYF
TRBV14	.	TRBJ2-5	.	TGTGCCAGCAGCCAAGTAGGGGCAGGCGGGGAGACCCAGTACTTC	CASSQVGAGGETQYF
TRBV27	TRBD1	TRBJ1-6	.	TGTGCCAGCAGCCGGGACAGCGGGACGAGGACCTATAATTCACCCCTCCACTTT	CASSRDSGTRTYNSPLHF
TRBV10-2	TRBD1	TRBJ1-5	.	TGCGCCAGCAGTGAAGACAGGGCAGGCAATCAGCCCCAGCATTTT	CASSEDRAGNQPQHF
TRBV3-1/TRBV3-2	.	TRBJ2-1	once	TGTGCCAGCAGCCAAGTGGCGGGACTGAGCTCCTACAATGAGCAGTTCTTC	CASSQVAGLSSYNEQFF
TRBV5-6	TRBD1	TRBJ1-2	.	TGTGCCAGCAGCACCCTGGGACAGAATAACTATGGCTACACCTTC	CASSTLGQNNYGYTF
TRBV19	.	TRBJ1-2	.	TGTGCCAGTAGTATGGACCGAACTAACTATGGCTACACCTTC	CASSMDRTNYGYTF
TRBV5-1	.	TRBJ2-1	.	TGCGCCAGCAGCTTGTGGGAAAGCTCCTACAATGAGCAGTTCTTC	CASSLWESSYNEQFF
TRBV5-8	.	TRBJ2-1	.	TGTGCCAGCAGCTTGGCCGGCAGCTCCTACAATGAGCAGTTCTTC	CASSLAGSSYNEQFF
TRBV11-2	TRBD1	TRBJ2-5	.	TGTGCCAGCAGCTTTGGGACAGGGGAGTTACAGACCCAGTACTTC	CASSFGTGELQTQYF
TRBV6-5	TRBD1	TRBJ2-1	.	TGTGCCAGCAGGGACAGGGTCGTTAATGAGCAGTTCTTC	CASRDRVVNEQFF